The 9 T cell receptor beta chains reported below all come from one sample, sequenced in a study of OX40 agonist ivuxolimab in advanced cancers. The repertoire was sequenced with immunoSEQ multiplex PCR; TCRdb's copy has only in-frame clones and lacks some. The repertoire holds fewer than 85,000 clones, with around 80% as singletons. The sequenced sample was CD4+ or CD8+ T cells sorted from blood, obtained in a trial of the OX40 agonist ivuxolimab. The origin of the receptors is an adult with an advanced solid tumor such as melanoma, head and neck, liver or kidney cancer.

This chain's CDR3 is CATKGVGETQYF. The CDR3 DNA follows: TGTGCCACGAAGGGGGTAGGAGAGACCCAGTACTTC. The V and J genes are TRBV5-4 and TRBJ2-5, with a weak D call TRBD1 (6 bases). CDR1 SGHNT and CDR2 YYREEE come from the germline V gene (reference sequence). The CDR3 is made up of 12 amino acids. V lost 9 bases and J lost 4, with 13 bases in between.

The V gene is TRBV28, the J gene TRBJ2-5; D not certain. The end of the DNA fits TRBJ2-7 better, so the J call may be wrong. Germline CDR1 MDHEN, CDR2 SYDVKM. This CDR3 is 13 amino acids long. The CDR3: CASSLLSPYEQYF. The CDR3 nucleotides read TGTGCCAGCAGCTTGCTTTCTCCCTACGAGCAGTACTTC.

V is TRBV28 and J is TRBJ1-4; 10 bases align to TRBD1. CDR1 and CDR2 (germline): MDHEN, SYDVKM. Trimming at V came to 4 bases and at J to 7 bases, leaving 18 bases not matched to a gene. The CDR3 is made up of 19 amino acids. The CDR3 here is CASSSPGTGDLQASEKLFF. The CDR3 DNA follows: TGTGCCAGCAGTTCTCCCGGGACAGGGGATTTGCAGGCTAGTGAAAAACTGTTTTTT.

The rearrangement uses TRBV6-5 and TRBJ1-1; 9 bases are a match to TRBD1. CDR1 and CDR2 from the germline V gene are MNHEY and SVGAGI. Unmatched junction bases numbered 8, after V lost 2 bases and J lost 4 bases. The CDR3 has 16 residues. The CDR3 sequence is CASSYIGQGRITEAFF. CDR3 in DNA: TGTGCCAGCAGTTACATCGGACAGGGGAGAATCACTGAAGCTTTCTTT.

This clone was recorded once. The chain carries TRBV27 and TRBJ1-5, with 12 bases lining up with TRBD1. The V gene end was trimmed by 2 bases and the J gene end by 5 bases; junction bases not matched to a gene: 4. The CDR3 contains 16 residues. CDR1 is MNHEY and CDR2 is SMNVEV in the germline V gene (reference sequence). Written as DNA, the CDR3 is TGTGCCAGCAGTTTAGGGGACAGGGGGCTCCATCAGCCCCAGCATTTT. Translating it yields CASSLGDRGLHQPQHF.

The chain carries TRBV18 and TRBJ2-2; D gene ambiguous. Trimming removed 4 bases from V and 4 bases from J, with 13 bases in between. The length of the CDR3 is 15 residues. Germline V gene data show CDR1 as KGHSH and CDR2 as LQKENI. Here the CDR3 DNA reads TGTGCCAGCTCACTGCTTGGCCAGATCACCGGGGAGCTGTTTTTT. It is translated as CASSLLGQITGELFF.

This chain links TRBV7-8 with TRBJ2-1; 13 bases map to TRBD2. Germline CDR1 SGHVS, CDR2 FQNEAQ. This CDR3 is built from 14 residues. The J segment lost 9 bases and the V segment lost 3 bases, leaving 2 bases of the junction unmatched. The CDR3 loop is CASSFGLAGVEQFF. The CDR3 nucleotides read TGTGCCAGCAGCTTTGGACTAGCGGGAGTTGAGCAGTTCTTC.

V is TRBV18 and J is TRBJ1-1; 7 positions agree with TRBD1. V gave up 5 bases and J gave up 6 bases; unmatched junction bases: 6. Germline CDR1 KGHSH, CDR2 LQKENI. The CDR3 spans 13 residues. The CDR3: CASSEQGYAEAFF. The CDR3 DNA reads TGTGCCAGCTCAGAACAGGGGTACGCTGAAGCTTTCTTT.

The gene calls are TRBV10-3 and TRBJ2-3, with 12 bases that match TRBD2. CDR1 ENHRY and CDR2 SYGVKD come from the germline V gene. The CDR3 length is 17 residues. J lost 7 bases, V lost 6 bases, and 14 bases had no gene match. The DNA of the CDR3 is TGTGCCATCAGCCTCCCCGAACTAGCGGGGGGACCTAATACGCAGTATTTT. Amino acids: CAISLPELAGGPNTQYF.